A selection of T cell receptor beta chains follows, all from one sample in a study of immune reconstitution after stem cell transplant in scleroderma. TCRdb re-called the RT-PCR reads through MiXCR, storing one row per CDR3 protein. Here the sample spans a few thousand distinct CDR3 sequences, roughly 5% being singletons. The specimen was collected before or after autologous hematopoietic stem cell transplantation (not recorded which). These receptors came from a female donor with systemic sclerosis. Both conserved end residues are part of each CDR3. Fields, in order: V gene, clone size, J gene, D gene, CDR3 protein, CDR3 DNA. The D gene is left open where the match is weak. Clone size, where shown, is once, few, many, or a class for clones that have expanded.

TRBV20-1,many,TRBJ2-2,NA,CSARGVSGELFF,TGCAGTGCTAGAGGGGTTTCCGGGGAGCTGTTTTTT
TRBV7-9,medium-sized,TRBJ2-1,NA,CASRQTSYNEQFF,TGTGCCAGCAGACAAACCAGTTACAATGAGCAGTTCTTC
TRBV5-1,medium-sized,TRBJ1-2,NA,CASSPSTGEWTF,TGCGCCAGCAGCCCCTCGACAGGCGAATGGACCTTC
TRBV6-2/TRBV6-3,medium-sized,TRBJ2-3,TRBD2,CASSYAGTMGDTQYF,TGTGCCAGCAGTTACGCCGGGACTATGGGAGATACGCAGTATTTT
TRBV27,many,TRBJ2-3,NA,CASSPWVGVVSTDTQYF,TGTGCCAGCTCCCCATGGGTGGGGGTGGTTAGCACAGATACGCAGTATTTT
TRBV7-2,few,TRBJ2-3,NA,CASSLDSSTDTQYF,TGTGCCAGCAGCTTAGACTCTAGCACAGATACGCAGTATTTT
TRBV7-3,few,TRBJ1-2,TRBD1,CASSLRTGGNYGYTF,TGTGCCAGCAGCTTACGGACAGGGGGAAACTATGGCTACACCTTC
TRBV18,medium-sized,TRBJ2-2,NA,CASSPNPGQNTGELFF,TGTGCCAGCTCACCAAATCCGGGACAGAACACCGGGGAGCTGTTTTTT
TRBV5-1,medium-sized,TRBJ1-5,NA,CASSLVTGSNQPQHF,TGCGCCAGCAGCTTGGTGACCGGGAGCAATCAGCCCCAGCATTTT
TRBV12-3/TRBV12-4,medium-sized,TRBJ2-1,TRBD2,CASSYSSGGIYYNEQFF,TGTGCCAGCAGTTACTCTAGCGGGGGGATCTACTACAATGAGCAGTTCTTC
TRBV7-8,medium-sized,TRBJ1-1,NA,CASSFSGARMNTEAFF,TGTGCCAGCAGCTTTTCTGGGGCGAGGATGAACACTGAAGCTTTCTTT
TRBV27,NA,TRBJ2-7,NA,CASSWGPFDEQYF,TGTGCCAGCAGTTGGGGACCCTTTGACGAGCAGTACTTC
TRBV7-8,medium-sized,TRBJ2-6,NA,CAGARNSGANVLTF,TGTGCCGGAGCCAGGAACTCTGGGGCCAACGTCCTGACTTTC
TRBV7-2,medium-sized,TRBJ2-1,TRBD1,CASSLFDRGRSMVNEQFF,TGTGCCAGCAGCTTATTTGACAGGGGGCGAAGCATGGTCAATGAGCAGTTCTTC
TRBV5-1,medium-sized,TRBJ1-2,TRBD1,CASSWGQNYGYTF,TGCGCCAGCAGCTGGGGACAGAACTATGGCTACACCTTC
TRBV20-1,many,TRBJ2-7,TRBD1,CSARYPGQGQYEQYF,TGCAGTGCTCGTTATCCGGGACAGGGACAATACGAGCAGTACTTC
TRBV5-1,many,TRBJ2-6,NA,CASSTTKQVLIGANVLTF,TGCGCCAGCAGCACTACCAAACAGGTTTTGATTGGGGCCAACGTCCTGACTTTC
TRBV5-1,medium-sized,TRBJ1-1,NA,CASSLRSSGLNTEAFF,TGCGCCAGCAGCTTGAGGTCGTCTGGATTGAACACTGAAGCTTTCTTT
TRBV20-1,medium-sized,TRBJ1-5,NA,CSVSEESNQPQHF,TGCAGTGTATCAGAAGAAAGCAATCAGCCCCAGCATTTT
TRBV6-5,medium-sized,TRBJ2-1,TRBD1,CASSFQGVTYNEQFF,TGTGCCAGCAGTTTTCAGGGGGTGACCTACAATGAGCAGTTCTTC
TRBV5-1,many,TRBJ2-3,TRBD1,CASSVGQGITDTQYF,TGCGCCAGCAGCGTAGGACAGGGGATCACAGATACGCAGTATTTT
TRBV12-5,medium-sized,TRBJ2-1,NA,CASGLGGQSSYNEQFF,TGTGCTAGTGGTTTGGGAGGACAGAGCTCCTACAATGAGCAGTTCTTC
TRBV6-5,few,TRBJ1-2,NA,CASSLRGSNYGYIF,TGTGCCAGCAGCCTCCGCGGGTCTAACTATGGCTACATCTTC
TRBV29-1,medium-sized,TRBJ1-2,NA,CSVPRDYGYTF,TGCAGCGTCCCCCGGGACTATGGCTACACCTTC
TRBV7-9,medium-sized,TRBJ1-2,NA,CASKTARNYGYTF,TGTGCCAGCAAGACAGCGCGTAACTATGGCTACACCTTC
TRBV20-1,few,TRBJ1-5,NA,CSASNDRGNQPQHF,TGCAGTGCTAGCAACGACAGAGGGAATCAGCCCCAGCATTTT
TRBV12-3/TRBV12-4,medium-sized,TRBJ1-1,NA,CASTHLIDEAFF,TGTGCCAGCACCCACCTCATAGATGAAGCTTTCTTT
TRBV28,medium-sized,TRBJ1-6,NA,CASSMTGYNSPLHF,TGTGCCAGCAGTATGACGGGGTATAATTCACCCCTCCACTTT